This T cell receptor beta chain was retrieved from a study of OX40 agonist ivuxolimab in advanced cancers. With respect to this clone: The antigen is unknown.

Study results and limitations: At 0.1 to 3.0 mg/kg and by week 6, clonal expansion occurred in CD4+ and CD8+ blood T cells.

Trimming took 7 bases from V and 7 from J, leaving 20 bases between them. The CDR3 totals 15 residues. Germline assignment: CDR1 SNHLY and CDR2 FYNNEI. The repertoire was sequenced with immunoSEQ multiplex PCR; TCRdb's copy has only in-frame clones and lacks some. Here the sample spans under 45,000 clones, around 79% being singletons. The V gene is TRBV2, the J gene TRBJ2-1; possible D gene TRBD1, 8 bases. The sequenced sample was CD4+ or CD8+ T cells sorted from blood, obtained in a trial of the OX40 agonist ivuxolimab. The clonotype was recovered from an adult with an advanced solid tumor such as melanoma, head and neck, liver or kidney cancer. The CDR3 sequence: CASITGGVLLNEQFF. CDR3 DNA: TGTGCCAGCATCACAGGGGGGGTGTTGTTGAATGAGCAGTTCTTC.